Each of the 31 T cell receptor beta chains below was sequenced from the same sample in a study of CD8 T cells in Susac syndrome. With random hexamers, reverse transcription was performed on roughly 0.45 to 1 ug of RNA. MiXCR was run by TCRdb on the immunoSEQ multiplex PCR reads, yielding one entry per CDR3 protein. Of over 80,000 distinct CDR3 sequences in the sample, 94% were seen once. The sequenced material came from CD8+ T cells from PBMCs. The origin of the receptors is a human donor with Susac syndrome.

V gene TRBV28 combines with J gene TRBJ2-7; the match to TRBD2 covers 8 bases. After removal of 6 bases from V and 2 bases from J, the junction contained 6 bases not matched to a gene. The CDR3 length is 14 residues. The germline CDR1 and CDR2 sequences are MDHEN and SYDVKM. This CDR3 is CASSPGGEAYEQYF. Here the CDR3 DNA reads TGTGCCAGCAGCCCCGGGGGGGAGGCCTACGAGCAGTACTTC.

The chain employs TRBV7-9 and TRBJ2-5, with a tentative D call TRBD1 (6 bases). This CDR3 has 15 residues. Trimming stripped 5 bases from V and 1 base from J, with 14 bases between. Per the germline V gene, CDR1 is SEHNR and CDR2 is FQNEAQ (reference sequence). Here the CDR3 reads CASSVIRDTQETQYF. CDR3 bases: TGTGCCAGCAGCGTCATCAGGGACACCCAAGAGACCCAGTACTTC.

This chain connects TRBV7-9 to TRBJ2-1; the match to TRBD2 covers 12 bases. The V gene's germline CDR1 is SEHNR and CDR2 FQNEAQ (reference sequence). V trimming: 1 base; J trimming: 10 bases; junction bases outside the gene matches: 8. The CDR3 has 16 residues. The CDR3 spells CASSLVTSGGLTEQFF. CDR3 bases: TGTGCCAGCAGCTTAGTGACTAGCGGGGGCCTCACGGAGCAGTTCTTC.

The chain combines TRBV7-8 with TRBJ2-3; D might be TRBD2 (6 bases). Germline CDR1 SGHVS, CDR2 FQNEAQ. The length of the CDR3 is 17 residues. V lost 5 bases to trimming and J lost 2 bases, with 20 bases between them. The CDR3 sequence: CASSLTRNSGYTDTQYF. As DNA, the CDR3 is TGTGCCAGCAGCCTAACCCGGAATAGCGGATACACAGATACGCAGTATTTT.

The chain has TRBV7-2 and TRBJ2-3; no firm D call. CDR3 length: 15 amino acids. Trimming left V 5 bases short and J 3 bases short, with 15 bases between. The germline V gene encodes CDR1 SGHTA and CDR2 FQGNSA. The CDR3 DNA follows: TGTGCCAGCAGCCCCCGCACACACAAGACAGATACGCAGTATTTT. This codes for CASSPRTHKTDTQYF.

V gene TRBV12-3 or TRBV12-4 combines with J gene TRBJ2-1, with 9 positions matching TRBD1. The CDR3 loop spans 14 amino acids. After removal of 5 bases from V and 5 bases from J, the junction contained 4 bases not matched to a gene. The CDR3 bases are TGTGCCAGCAGTGCAGGGACAGGGAACAATGAGCAGTTCTTC. Protein: CASSAGTGNNEQFF.

V and J are TRBV7-9 and TRBJ1-6; D not certain. Germline assignment: CDR1 SEHNR and CDR2 FQNEAQ (reference sequence). This CDR3 is 14 amino acids long. The V end lost 0 bases, the J end lost 14 bases, and 14 bases lay between the germline ends. The CDR3 spells CASSLALAGFTLHF. The CDR3 region has the DNA TGTGCCAGCAGCTTAGCGCTCGCGGGGTTCACCCTCCACTTT.

This clonotype was seen a handful of times. The DNA is left out, because the CDR3 cannot be placed on it with certainty; the CDR3 is given as TCRdb lists it. J is TRBJ1-4 and V is TRBV9; TRBD1 is the table's D call and was not checked against the DNA. Ends included, the CDR3 has 12 residues. The germline gives CDR1 SGDLS, CDR2 YYNGEE. This CDR3 is CASSVGTGSLYF.

V gene TRBV20-1 combines with J gene TRBJ2-3; D might be TRBD1 or TRBD2, each matching 5 bases. V shed 0 bases and J shed 4 bases, with 14 bases lying between them. CDR1 DFQATT and CDR2 SNEGSKA come from the germline V gene (reference sequence). The CDR3 loop spans 15 amino acids. The DNA for the CDR3 is TGCAGTGCTAGAGACCTGGAGAGGGGCCCAGATACGCAGTATTTT. Its translation is CSARDLERGPDTQYF.

This sequence joins TRBV3-1 and TRBJ1-5, with a weak D call TRBD1 (5 bases). Germline V gene lookup returns CDR1 LGHDT and CDR2 YNNKEL (reference sequence). This CDR3 is 14 amino acids long. Trimming took 4 bases from V and 0 from J, leaving 7 bases between them. CDR3 nucleotides: TGTGCCAGCAGCCGGGACCTTAGCAATCAGCCCCAGCATTTT. Translating gives CASSRDLSNQPQHF.

Of note for this clonotype: The germline gene is not matched at one end of the junction; a read error may be the cause. The chain employs TRBV7-9 and TRBJ1-5, with TRBD1 as a possible D gene (6 bases). CDR3 length: 14 residues. Germline assignment: CDR1 SEHNR and CDR2 FQNEAQ (reference sequence). The chain's CDR3 is CASSLGQGNQPQHF. CDR3 DNA sequence: TGTGCCAGCAGTTTAGGGCAGGGGAATCAGCCCCAGCATTTT.

V usage is TRBV20-1 and J usage is TRBJ2-3; a weak D match, TRBD2 (5 bases). Trimming pared 1 base from V and 2 bases from J, leaving 13 bases between. Germline loops: CDR1 DFQATT, CDR2 SNEGSKA (reference sequence). The length of the CDR3 is 15 residues. The CDR3 is CSARAWKRNTDTQYF. The CDR3 DNA sequence: TGCAGTGCTAGAGCGTGGAAGCGGAACACAGATACGCAGTATTTT.

V usage is TRBV5-4 and J usage is TRBJ1-1, with D unclear. There are 14 residues in the CDR3. Germline CDR1 reads SGHNT; CDR2 reads YYREEE (reference sequence). V dropped 6 bases and J dropped 6 bases, with 18 bases sitting between them. As DNA, the CDR3 is TGTGCCAGCACCCAAGGGATGATTAAACCTGAAGCTTTCTTT. It translates to CASTQGMIKPEAFF.

This chain joins TRBV12-3 or TRBV12-4 and TRBJ1-1; D unresolved. The V and J ends lost 4 bases and 11 bases respectively, with 11 bases between them. The CDR3 loop spans 11 amino acids. The CDR3 spells CASSSPSRAFF. The CDR3 DNA sequence: TGTGCCAGCAGTTCCCCTTCAAGGGCTTTCTTT.

The rearrangement links TRBV27 to TRBJ2-3; D uncertain. V gave up 6 bases and J gave up 3 bases, with 16 bases separating them. The germline gives CDR1 MNHEY, CDR2 SMNVEV (reference sequence). This CDR3 spans 15 amino acids. CDR3: CASSPDLLTTDTQYF. For the CDR3, the DNA is TGTGCCAGCAGCCCGGACCTTCTCACAACAGATACGCAGTATTTT.

This clonotype was seen just once. The V and J genes are TRBV6-5 and TRBJ2-1, with no clear D. This CDR3 has 15 amino acids. The germline V gene encodes CDR1 MNHEY and CDR2 SVGAGI. Deletions cut 2 bases from V and 0 bases from J, with 8 bases between. In DNA, the CDR3 is TGTGCCAGCAGTTACGGTCAGAGCTCCTACAATGAGCAGTTCTTC. Its translation: CASSYGQSSYNEQFF.

The rearrangement links TRBV14 to TRBJ2-1; TRBD1 agrees at 10 bases. CDR1 is SGHDN and CDR2 is FVKESK in the germline V gene. The V gene end was trimmed by 0 bases and the J gene end by 0 bases; junction bases not matched to a gene: 8. This CDR3 has 19 amino acids. CDR3 DNA: TGTGCCAGCAGCCAAGAAGGCTGGACAGGGGGTCGCTCCTACAATGAGCAGTTCTTC. Its protein product is CASSQEGWTGGRSYNEQFF.

In its sample, this clonotype was seen once. This chain joins TRBV7-9 and TRBJ1-2, with TRBD1 matching over 12 bases. Germline CDR1 is SEHNR and CDR2 is FQNEAQ (reference sequence). This CDR3 is built from 15 residues. V was pared by 5 bases and J by 8 bases, with 9 bases of the junction left unmatched. The CDR3 DNA reads TGTGCCAGCAGCCTGCCGGGACAGGGGGCAGAAGGCTACACCTTC. This encodes CASSLPGQGAEGYTF. Filled out from reference TRBV7-9 and TRBJ1-2, the complete variable domain reads DTGVSQNPRHKITKRGQNVTFRCDPISEHNRLYWYRQTLGQGPEFLTYFQNEAQLEKSRLLSDRFSAERPKGSFSTLEIQRTEQGDSAMYLCASSLPGQGAEGYTFGSGTRLTVV.

This rearrangement joins TRBV29-1 to TRBJ2-1, with no clear D. Trimming took 2 bases from V and 6 from J, leaving 8 bases between them. Germline V lookup: CDR1 SQVTM, CDR2 ANQGSEA. The length of the CDR3 is 12 residues. The CDR3 DNA is TGCAGCGTTGAATTGGAGATCAATGAGCAGTTCTTC. Translation: CSVELEINEQFF.

The chain links TRBV2 to TRBJ1-1; the D is unclear. Germline CDR1 reads SNHLY; CDR2 reads FYNNEI. V was clipped by 6 bases and J by 0 bases, with 11 bases between them. The CDR3 spans 14 residues. CDR3 nucleotides: TGTGCCAGCAGGAGGACGGGGATGAACACTGAAGCTTTCTTT. The encoded protein is CASRRTGMNTEAFF.

The chain has TRBV30 and TRBJ1-5; D not certain. The germline V and J ends were trimmed by 1 base and 6 bases, with 10 bases remaining between them. Germline V gives CDR1 GTSNPN, CDR2 SVGIG (reference sequence). The CDR3 is 13 residues long. CDR3 DNA: TGTGCCTGGAGTGAGCAGACGGGTCAGCCCCAGCATTTT. Its translation: CAWSEQTGQPQHF.

The rearrangement links TRBV6-5 to TRBJ1-1; D unresolved. V lost 2 bases to trimming and J lost 7 bases, with 11 bases between them. Germline assignment: CDR1 MNHEY and CDR2 SVGAGI. There are 13 residues in the CDR3. For the CDR3, the DNA is TGTGCCAGCAGTTACGCACTCCTAAATGAAGCTTTCTTT. Translation gives CASSYALLNEAFF.

This sequence joins TRBV29-1 and TRBJ2-1; the match to TRBD2 covers 8 bases. Unmatched junction bases numbered 14, after V lost 0 bases and J lost 4 bases. This CDR3 region has 18 residues. From germline, CDR1 is SQVTM and CDR2 ANQGSEA. The DNA for the CDR3 is TGCAGCGTTGAAGATCTCCGGGAGGGCCGAACGAGATACAATGAGCAGTTCTTC. Protein sequence: CSVEDLREGRTRYNEQFF.

The rearrangement uses TRBV4-2 and TRBJ2-4; D gene uncertain. Germline loops: CDR1 LGHNA, CDR2 YNFKEQ. V was pared by 0 bases and J by 6 bases, with 9 bases between. CDR3 size: 14 residues. CDR3 protein: CASSQDGRPNIQYF. In DNA, the CDR3 is TGTGCCAGCAGCCAAGATGGGCGTCCAAACATTCAGTACTTC.

The rearrangement links TRBV20-1 to TRBJ2-5, with a tentative D call TRBD1 (5 bases). The CDR3 extends over 15 amino acids. V gave up 3 bases and J gave up 0 bases, with 14 bases separating them. The V gene's germline CDR1 is DFQATT and CDR2 SNEGSKA (reference sequence). CDR3 amino acids: CSASDLGQHQETQYF. CDR3 DNA: TGCAGTGCTAGCGACTTGGGGCAGCACCAAGAGACCCAGTACTTC.

The J gene is TRBJ2-1, the V gene TRBV30; D not certain. With 3 bases removed from V and 0 bases from J, the gap between germline ends came to 12 bases. CDR3 size: 15 residues. Germline assignment: CDR1 GTSNPN and CDR2 SVGIG (reference sequence). CDR3: CAWSPPISSYNEQFF. The CDR3 DNA reads TGTGCCTGGAGCCCCCCTATAAGCTCCTACAATGAGCAGTTCTTC.

The chain employs TRBV12-3 or TRBV12-4 and TRBJ2-7; 8 bases agree with TRBD1. Unmatched junction bases numbered 8, after V lost 1 base and J lost 6 bases. The CDR3 extends over 15 amino acids. CDR3 sequence: CASSLVGQGVGEQYF. CDR3 bases: TGTGCCAGCAGTTTAGTAGGACAGGGAGTAGGCGAGCAGTACTTC.

This clonotype was detected once. The junction departs from germline at one end; a sequencing error may be responsible. This sequence joins TRBV3-1 and TRBJ1-5; possibly TRBD1 for D (5 bases). The CDR3 sequence is 15 residues long. Germline V CDR1 and CDR2: LGHDT, YNNKEL (reference sequence). The CDR3 loop reads CASSEDSGGNQPQHF. The CDR3 DNA sequence: TGTGCCAGCAGCGAAGACAGTGGTGGCAATCAGCCCCAGCATTTT. Filled out from reference TRBV3-1 and TRBJ1-5, the complete variable domain reads DTAVSQTPKYLVTQMGNDKSIKCEQNLGHDTMYWYKQDSKKFLKIMFSYNNKELIINETVPNRFSPKSPDKAHLNLHINSLELGDSAVYFCASSEDSGGNQPQHFGDGTRLSIL.

The chain is built from TRBV9 and TRBJ1-5; D gene unclear. This CDR3 contains 14 residues. Germline V gene sequence: CDR1 SGDLS, CDR2 YYNGEE. V dropped 0 bases and J dropped 4 bases, with 8 bases sitting between them. Here the CDR3 DNA reads TGTGCCAGCAGCGTAGGGGCTACAAATCAGCCCCAGCATTTT. It encodes CASSVGATNQPQHF.

The rearrangement links TRBV5-6 to TRBJ2-6, with unresolved D. Germline V gives CDR1 SGHDT, CDR2 YYEEEE. The V gene lost 0 bases and the J gene lost 0 bases, with 10 bases spanning the gap. The CDR3 contains 17 residues. The CDR3 DNA is TGTGCCAGCAGCTTGGACGTTAGGCCCTCTGGGGCCAACGTCCTGACTTTC. Protein product: CASSLDVRPSGANVLTF. Full variable domain (remainder filled in from reference TRBV5-6 and TRBJ2-6): DAGVTQSPTHLIKTRGQQVTLRCSPKSGHDTVSWYQQALGQGPQFIFQYYEEEERQRGNFPDRFSGHQFPNYSSELNVNALLLGDSALYLCASSLDVRPSGANVLTFGAGSRLTVL.

The chain combines TRBV20-1 with TRBJ1-5, with 7 bases lining up with TRBD1. The CDR3 consists of 16 residues. The J segment lost 14 bases and the V segment lost 2 bases, leaving 21 bases of the junction unmatched. Germline V gene data show CDR1 as DFQATT and CDR2 as SNEGSKA (reference sequence). The CDR3 DNA follows: TGCAGTGCTAGATACTCCTCGACAGGGCCGGTCGGGTCAGAGCATTTT. It translates to CSARYSSTGPVGSEHF.